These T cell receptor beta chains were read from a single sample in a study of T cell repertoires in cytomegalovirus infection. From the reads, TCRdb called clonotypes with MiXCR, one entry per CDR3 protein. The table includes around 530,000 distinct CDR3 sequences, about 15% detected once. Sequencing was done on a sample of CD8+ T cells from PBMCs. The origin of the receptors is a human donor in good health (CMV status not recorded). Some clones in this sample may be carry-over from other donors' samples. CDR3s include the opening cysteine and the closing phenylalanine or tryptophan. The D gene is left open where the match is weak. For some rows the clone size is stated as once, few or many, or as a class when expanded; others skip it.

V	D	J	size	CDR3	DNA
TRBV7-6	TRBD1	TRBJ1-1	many	CASRLTGGLDTEAFF	TGTGCCAGCAGGCTAACAGGGGGCTTGGACACTGAAGCTTTCTTT
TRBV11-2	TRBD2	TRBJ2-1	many	CASSWGGYNEQFF	TGTGCCAGCAGCTGGGGGGGATACAATGAGCAGTTCTTC
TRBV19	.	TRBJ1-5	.	CASTFGQHNQPQHF	TGTGCCAGTACCTTCGGACAGCACAATCAGCCCCAGCATTTT
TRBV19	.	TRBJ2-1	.	CASTPRLGSNVGQFF	TGTGCCAGTACTCCTCGTCTTGGGTCCAATGTAGGGCAGTTCTTC
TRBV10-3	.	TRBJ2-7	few	CAISDSGYEQYF	TGTGCCATCAGTGATTCAGGGTACGAGCAGTACTTC
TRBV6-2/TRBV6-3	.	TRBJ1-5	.	CASSYPLNQPQHF	TGTGCCAGCAGTTACCCATTAAATCAGCCCCAGCATTTT
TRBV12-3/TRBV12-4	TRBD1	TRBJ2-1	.	CASSQGYRGHEQFF	TGTGCAAGCAGCCAAGGGTACAGGGGGCATGAGCAGTTCTTC
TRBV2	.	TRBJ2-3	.	CASITLGALPAGSTDTQYF	TGTGCCAGCATTACCCTGGGGGCATTACCAGCGGGAAGCACAGATACGCAGTATTTT
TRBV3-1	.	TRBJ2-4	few	CASSQVQVAKNIQYF	TGTGCCAGCAGCCAAGTACAGGTAGCCAAAAACATTCAGTACTTC
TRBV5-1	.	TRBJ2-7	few	CASSLTYAVLYEQYF	TGCGCCAGCAGCTTGACCTACGCCGTCCTCTACGAGCAGTACTTC
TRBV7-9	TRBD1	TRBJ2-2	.	CASSRTGFGGELFF	TGTGCCAGCAGTCGGACAGGGTTTGGCGGGGAGCTGTTTTTT
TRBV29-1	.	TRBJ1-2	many	CSVEERENYGYTF	TGCAGCGTTGAAGAGCGGGAGAACTATGGCTACACCTTC
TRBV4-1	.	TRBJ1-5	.	CASSQALDILHSNQPQHF	TGCGCCAGCAGCCAGGCGCTGGACATCCTCCATAGCAATCAGCCCCAGCATTTT
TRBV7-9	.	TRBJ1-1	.	CASSRSRLGNTEAFF	TGTGCCAGCAGCCGATCTCGGCTAGGGAACACTGAAGCTTTCTTT
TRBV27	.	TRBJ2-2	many	CASSADAPSNTGELFF	TGTGCCAGCAGTGCGGACGCGCCCTCCAACACCGGGGAGCTGTTTTTT
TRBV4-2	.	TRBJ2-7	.	CASSQATTTGEQYF	TGTGCCAGCAGCCAAGCTACTACTACTGGAGAGCAGTACTTC
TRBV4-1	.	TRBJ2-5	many	CASSQDLGKGTQYF	TGCGCCAGCAGCCAAGATTTGGGAAAAGGGACCCAGTACTTC
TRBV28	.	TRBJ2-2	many	CASSPNFGTPGANTGELFF	TGTGCCAGCAGTCCAAACTTCGGGACGCCGGGCGCGAACACCGGGGAGCTGTTTTTT